This T cell receptor beta chain was sequenced during a study of shared clonotypes between healthy human individuals. Assay: immunoSEQ multiplex PCR; the TCRdb copy retains only in-frame clones and omits some. The sample has roughly 100,000 clones, about 67% seen once. This CDR3 is built from 15 residues. From germline, CDR1 is SNHLY and CDR2 FYNNEI. Trimming left V 8 bases short and J 1 base short, with 18 bases between. The chain carries TRBV2 and TRBJ2-7; perhaps TRBD2 as D (5 bases). The receptor comes from a woman younger than 45 in good health. Material for sequencing was memory CD8+ T cells sorted from blood. The subset was: CD45RO+ cells pooled with CCR7-negative TemRA cells. CDR3 bases: TGTGCCAGCGAAAGGAGTAATAGCGAATCCTACGAGCAGTACTTC. This codes for CASERSNSESYEQYF.